This T cell receptor (beta chain) is from a study of cytomegalovirus exposure and HLA in healthy donors. Overall study: A preliminary data release comprised roughly 80 million unique TCRs obtained from HLA-typed donors. Overall study results and limits: The number of N-insertions in an Asian-associated ancestry cluster was reportedly below the approximately 700-donor mean in a later analysis.

Turning to this clone: Its antigen is unknown.

Both 60 Vbeta primers and 13 Jbeta primers went into the PCR. This table comes from immunoSEQ multiplex PCR, and its TCRdb copy is limited to in-frame clones, with some not included. The sample holds 180,000 or so clones; around 80% are singletons and the top ten take more than 3%. CDR3 size: 13 residues. Germline values: CDR1 SNHLY, CDR2 FYNNEI. V was trimmed by 6 bases and J by 7 bases, leaving 13 bases between them. J is TRBJ1-5 and V is TRBV2, with TRBD1 as a possible D gene (6 bases). The source of this sequence is a woman aged 55 to 70 in good health and CMV-seropositive. Sequenced input: PBMCs. The CDR3 DNA follows: TGTGCCAGCAGCAGACAGGAGGAGCAGCCCCAGCATTTT. It yields the protein CASSRQEEQPQHF.